This entry concerns a single T cell receptor beta chain. Antigen specificity is unknown. The data belong to a study of OX40 agonist ivuxolimab in advanced cancers. The study, taken as a whole, reports: Compared with CD4+, CD8+ T cells on average had more expanded clones.

TCRdb keeps only in-frame clones here, not all; method: immunoSEQ multiplex PCR. Of approximately 70,000 clones in the sample, around 90% were seen once. The origin of this receptor is an adult with an advanced solid tumor such as melanoma, head and neck, liver or kidney cancer. Material: CD4+ or CD8+ T cells sorted from blood, obtained in a trial of the OX40 agonist ivuxolimab.

The CDR3 loop reads CASSSAKDYEQYF. CDR3 in DNA: TGTGCCAGCAGTTCCGCCAAAGACTACGAGCAGTACTTC. The rearrangement joins TRBV28 to TRBJ2-7; D unclear. Trimming took 4 bases from V and 3 from J, leaving 10 bases between them. Germline CDR1 MDHEN, CDR2 SYDVKM. The CDR3 is 13 residues long.